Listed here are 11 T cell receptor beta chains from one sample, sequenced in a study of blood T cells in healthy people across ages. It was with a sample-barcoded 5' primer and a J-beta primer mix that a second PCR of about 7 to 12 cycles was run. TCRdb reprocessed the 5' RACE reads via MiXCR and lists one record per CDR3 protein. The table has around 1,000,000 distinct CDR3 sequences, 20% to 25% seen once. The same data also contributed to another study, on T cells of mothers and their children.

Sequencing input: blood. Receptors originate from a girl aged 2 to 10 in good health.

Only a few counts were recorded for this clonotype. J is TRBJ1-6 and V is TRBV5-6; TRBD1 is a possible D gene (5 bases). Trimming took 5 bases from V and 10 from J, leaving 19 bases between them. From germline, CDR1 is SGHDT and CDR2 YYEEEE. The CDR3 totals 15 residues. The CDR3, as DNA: TGTGCCAGCAGTTTCCTCGACAGTGGGGAATCACCCCTCCACTTT. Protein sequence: CASSFLDSGESPLHF.

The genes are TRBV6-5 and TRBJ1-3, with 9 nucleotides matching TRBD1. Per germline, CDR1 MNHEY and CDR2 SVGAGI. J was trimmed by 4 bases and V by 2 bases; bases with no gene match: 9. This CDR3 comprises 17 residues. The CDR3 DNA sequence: TGTGCCAGCAGTTACCGGGACAGGGTACTTAGCGGAAACACCATATATTTT. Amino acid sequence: CASSYRDRVLSGNTIYF.

In DNA form, the CDR3 reads TGTGCCACCAGCCTGAACAGGGCGAGCAATCAGCCCCAGCATTTT. Encoded protein: CATSLNRASNQPQHF. The genes are TRBV15 and TRBJ1-5, with a possible D match to TRBD1 (6 bases). The germline CDR1 and CDR2 sequences are LNHNV and YYDKDF (reference sequence). This CDR3 comprises 15 residues. V dropped 5 bases and J dropped 1 base, with 12 bases sitting between them.

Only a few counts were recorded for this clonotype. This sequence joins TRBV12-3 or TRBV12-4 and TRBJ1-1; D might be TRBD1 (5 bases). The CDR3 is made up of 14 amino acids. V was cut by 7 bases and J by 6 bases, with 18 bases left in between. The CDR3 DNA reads TGTGCCAGCACCCCGGGAGGGGAAAACGCTGAAGCTTTCTTT. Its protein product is CASTPGGENAEAFF.

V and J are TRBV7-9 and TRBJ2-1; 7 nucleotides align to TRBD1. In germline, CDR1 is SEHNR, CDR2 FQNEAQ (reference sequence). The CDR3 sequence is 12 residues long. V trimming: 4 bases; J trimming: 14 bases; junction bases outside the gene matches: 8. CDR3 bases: TGTGCCAGCAGCTCCCCGACAGGGCAGAAGTTCTTC. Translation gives CASSSPTGQKFF. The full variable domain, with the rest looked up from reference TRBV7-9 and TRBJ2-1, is DTGVSQNPRHKITKRGQNVTFRCDPISEHNRLYWYRQTLGQGPEFLTYFQNEAQLEKSRLLSDRFSAERPKGSFSTLEIQRTEQGDSAMYLCASSSPTGQKFFGPGTRLTVL.

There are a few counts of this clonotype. The CDR3 reads CASSLWQEAEAFF. The CDR3 DNA is TGTGCCAGCAGTTTATGGCAGGAGGCTGAAGCTTTCTTT. This sequence joins TRBV27 and TRBJ1-1; no reliable D call. The CDR3 spans 13 residues. Deletions cut 1 base from V and 6 bases from J, with 9 bases between. Germline CDR1 is MNHEY and CDR2 is SMNVEV (reference sequence).

CDR3 region: CSARGVFGTSGGSNSYEQYF. In DNA, the CDR3 is TGCAGTGCTAGAGGAGTGTTTGGGACTAGCGGGGGTTCAAACTCCTACGAGCAGTACTTC. The chain combines TRBV20-1 with TRBJ2-1, with TRBD2 matching 14 bases. TRBJ2-7 matches the DNA end more closely, so the J call is doubtful. The germline V gene has CDR1 DFQATT and CDR2 SNEGSKA (reference sequence). This CDR3 is 20 amino acids long.

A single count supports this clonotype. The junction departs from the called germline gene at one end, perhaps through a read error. CDR3 loop: CSSSLEGSSNTEAFF. DNA for the CDR3: TGTTCCAGCAGCTTAGAAGGTAGTTCGAACACTGAAGCTTTCTTT. The chain uses TRBV7-9 and TRBJ1-1; D ambiguous. The CDR3 is 15 amino acids. Germline V gene sequence: CDR1 SEHNR, CDR2 FQNEAQ (reference sequence). Full variable domain (remainder filled in from reference TRBV7-9 and TRBJ1-1): DTGVSQNPRHKITKRGQNVTFRCDPISEHNRLYWYRQTLGQGPEFLTYFQNEAQLEKSRLLSDRFSAERPKGSFSTLEIQRTEQGDSAMYLCSSSLEGSSNTEAFFGQGTRLTVV.

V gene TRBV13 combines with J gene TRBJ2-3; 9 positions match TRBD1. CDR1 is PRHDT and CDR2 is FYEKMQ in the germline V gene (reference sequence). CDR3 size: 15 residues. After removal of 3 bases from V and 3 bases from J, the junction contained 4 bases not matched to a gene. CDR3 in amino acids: CASSFRDRATDTQYF. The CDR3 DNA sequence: TGTGCCAGCAGCTTCAGGGACAGGGCAACAGATACGCAGTATTTT.

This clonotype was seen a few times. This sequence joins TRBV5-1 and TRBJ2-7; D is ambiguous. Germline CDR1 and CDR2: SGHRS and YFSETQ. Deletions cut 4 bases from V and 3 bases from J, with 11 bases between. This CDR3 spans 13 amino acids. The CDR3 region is CASSTDPGYEQYF. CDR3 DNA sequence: TGCGCCAGCAGCACCGACCCCGGCTACGAGCAGTACTTC.

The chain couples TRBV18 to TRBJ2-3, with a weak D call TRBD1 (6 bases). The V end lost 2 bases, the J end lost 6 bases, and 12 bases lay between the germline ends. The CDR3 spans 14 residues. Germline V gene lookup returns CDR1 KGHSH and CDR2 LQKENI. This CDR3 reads CASSPNRVPDTQYF. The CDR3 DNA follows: TGTGCCAGCTCACCAAACAGGGTCCCCGATACGCAGTATTTT.